A single sample gave rise to the 30 T cell receptor beta chains below, sequenced in a study of cytomegalovirus exposure and HLA in healthy donors. It was with 60 Vbeta and 13 Jbeta primers that the PCR ran. This table comes from immunoSEQ multiplex PCR, and its TCRdb copy is limited to in-frame clones, with some not included. The data contain over 110,000 clones, about four fifths of them singletons. The sample was PBMCs. These receptors were collected from a woman aged 18 to 35 in good health and CMV-seropositive.

The V and J genes are TRBV29-1 and TRBJ1-4; D is perhaps TRBD1 (5 bases). V lost 1 base to trimming and J lost 8 bases, with 17 bases between them. This CDR3 contains 15 residues. Germline lookup yields CDR1 SQVTM and CDR2 ANQGSEA. The CDR3 bases are TGCAGCGTTGAAGTCATAGCTTCCGGGGGGGAAAAACTGTTTTTT. This sequence encodes CSVEVIASGGEKLFF.

The chain links TRBV9 to TRBJ2-3, with TRBD1 identical over 7 bases. In germline, CDR1 is SGDLS, CDR2 YYNGEE. Unmatched junction bases numbered 3, after V lost 1 base and J lost 1 base. This CDR3 has 15 residues. The CDR3 DNA is TGTGCCAGCAGCGTACCAGGGGGAGGCACAGATACGCAGTATTTT. Translation gives CASSVPGGGTDTQYF.

This clone came up once. The chain combines TRBV6-5 with TRBJ1-1; D gene ambiguous. Trimming left V 5 bases short and J 10 bases short, with 17 bases between. The CDR3 loop spans 13 amino acids. Germline V gene data show CDR1 as MNHEY and CDR2 as SVGAGI. The CDR3 nucleotides are TGTGCCAGCAGTCGTACCCCGGGGAGCTTAGCTTTCTTT. Amino acids: CASSRTPGSLAFF.

The CDR3 here is CASSLEGGYEQYF. The CDR3 coding sequence is TGTGCCAGCAGCTTAGAAGGGGGCTACGAGCAGTACTTC. V usage is TRBV7-9 and J usage is TRBJ2-5, with TRBD1 as a possible D gene (6 bases). With the DNA end fitting TRBJ2-7 better, the J assignment may be wrong. The CDR3 sequence is 13 residues long. CDR1 SEHNR and CDR2 FQNEAQ come from the germline V gene (reference sequence).

The chain couples TRBV19 to TRBJ1-1, with D perhaps matching TRBD1 (6 bases). V was pared by 4 bases and J by 0 bases, with 18 bases between. From germline, CDR1 is LNHDA and CDR2 SQIVND (reference sequence). The CDR3 spans 17 residues. The CDR3 DNA follows: TGTGCCAGTAGTAAGCCAGGGGTGAGAGCTCTGAACACTGAAGCTTTCTTT. Its translation is CASSKPGVRALNTEAFF.

The J gene is TRBJ1-4, the V gene TRBV18; the D gene is possibly TRBD1 (5 bases). Deletions cut 3 bases from V and 7 bases from J, with 9 bases between. Germline V gene sequence: CDR1 KGHSH, CDR2 LQKENI. The CDR3 is made up of 13 amino acids. CDR3 in amino acids: CASSPGLSEKLFF. The CDR3 DNA reads TGTGCCAGCTCACCGGGACTTAGTGAAAAACTGTTTTTT.

CDR3 in DNA: TGCAGCGTTGAACGGACAGGAGCCTACAATGAGCAGTTCTTC. Its protein product is CSVERTGAYNEQFF. J is TRBJ2-1 and V is TRBV29-1, with 7 nucleotides matching TRBD1. CDR3 length: 14 amino acids. Germline-derived CDR1 and CDR2 are SQVTM and ANQGSEA. J gave up 2 bases and V 2 bases, and 3 bases lay outside the gene matches.

A remark on this clone: Other DNA sequences in the sample encode the same CDR3. The rearrangement links TRBV2 to TRBJ2-1; 10 nucleotides agree with TRBD2. CDR1 SNHLY and CDR2 FYNNEI come from the germline V gene. V was pared by 6 bases and J by 4 bases, with 12 bases of the junction left unmatched. This CDR3 has 17 residues. The CDR3 sequence is CASSVSPSGGVYNEQFF. CDR3 sequence (DNA): TGTGCCAGCAGCGTCTCGCCCAGCGGGGGGGTTTACAATGAGCAGTTCTTC. Using reference TRBV2 and TRBJ2-1 for the parts outside the CDR3, the full variable domain is EPEVTQTPSHQVTQMGQEVILRCVPISNHLYFYWYRQILGQKVEFLVSFYNNEISEKSEIFDDQFSVERPDGSNFTLKIRSTKLEDSAMYFCASSVSPSGGVYNEQFFGPGTRLTVL.

The sample holds a few counts of this clone. The chain recombines TRBV27 with TRBJ1-3, with a possible D match to TRBD1 (5 bases). The CDR3 is 15 amino acids. Germline loops: CDR1 MNHEY, CDR2 SMNVEV (reference sequence). V lost 3 bases to trimming and J lost 4 bases, with 13 bases between them. CDR3 residues: CASSLGGHPGNTIYF. The CDR3 coding sequence is TGTGCCAGCAGTTTGGGTGGACATCCCGGAAACACCATATATTTT.

The chain carries TRBV27 and TRBJ1-2, with a possible D match to TRBD1 (5 bases). This CDR3 is built from 13 residues. Looked up from germline, CDR1 is MNHEY and CDR2 is SMNVEV (reference sequence). V was clipped by 5 bases and J by 4 bases, with 11 bases between them. The CDR3 region has the DNA TGTGCCAGCAGTCCACAGGAGACCTATGGCTACACCTTC. Its protein is CASSPQETYGYTF.

This sequence joins TRBV19 and TRBJ2-7; 7 nucleotides align to TRBD1. V shed 6 bases and J 1 base; nucleotides not matched to a gene: 9. The germline V gene encodes CDR1 LNHDA and CDR2 SQIVND (reference sequence). This CDR3 contains 15 residues. The CDR3 DNA follows: TGTGCCAGTAGCCTCAGACAGGGCCAATCCTACGAGCAGTACTTC. This sequence encodes CASSLRQGQSYEQYF.

J is TRBJ2-5 and V is TRBV5-1; 13 bases fit TRBD2. The CDR3 length is 18 residues. Per the germline V gene, CDR1 is SGHRS and CDR2 is YFSETQ. The junction had 8 bases not matched to a gene; V was cut back by 2 bases and J by 1 base. In DNA form, the CDR3 reads TGCGCCAGCAGCTTATCCGGGACTAGCGGGGACAGCCAAGAGACCCAGTACTTC. Translated, it gives CASSLSGTSGDSQETQYF.

This clone occurred a few times. This chain uses TRBV5-1 with TRBJ1-4; possible D gene TRBD1, 5 bases. Trimming cost V 6 bases and J 5 bases, with 20 bases left between them. Germline V gene lookup returns CDR1 SGHRS and CDR2 YFSETQ. The CDR3 length is 16 residues. As DNA, the CDR3 is TGCGCCAGCAAGAGAACAGGTTCGGCCCTGAATGAAAAACTGTTTTTT. This gives the protein CASKRTGSALNEKLFF.

This clone was counted once. The V call is TRBV27, the J call TRBJ1-6; possibly TRBD1 for D (5 bases). Looked up from germline, CDR1 is MNHEY and CDR2 is SMNVEV (reference sequence). The CDR3 sequence is 14 residues long. Trimming stripped 0 bases from V and 9 bases from J, with 9 bases between. The CDR3, as DNA: TGTGCCAGCAGTTTATCTCAGGGAGGTTCACCCCTCCACTTT. Its protein product is CASSLSQGGSPLHF.

The chain uses TRBV6-1 and TRBJ2-7, with 7 bases matching TRBD1. Trimming at V came to 5 bases and at J to 6 bases, leaving 10 bases not matched to a gene. In germline, CDR1 is MNHNS, CDR2 SASEGT. The CDR3 length is 14 residues. In DNA form, the CDR3 reads TGTGCCAGCAGTACCCGACAGGGTTTAGCCGAGCAGTACTTC. It encodes CASSTRQGLAEQYF.

The chain couples TRBV5-1 to TRBJ2-1; 14 nucleotides align to TRBD2. Germline lookup yields CDR1 SGHRS and CDR2 YFSETQ. Germline trimming cut 0 bases from V and 8 bases from J; bases unmatched to any gene: 7. The CDR3 runs to 17 residues. The CDR3 DNA is TGCGCCAGCAGCTTGGGACTCGGGACTAGCGGGGGAGATGAGCAGTTCTTC. Translation: CASSLGLGTSGGDEQFF.

This chain links TRBV6-5 with TRBJ2-2; 8 positions agree with TRBD1. The CDR3 is 14 residues long. CDR1 and CDR2 (germline): MNHEY, SVGAGI. With V trimmed by 4 bases and J by 7 bases, 5 bases remained unmatched. CDR3 bases: TGTGCCAGCAGTTCCTTACAGGGGGGCGGGGAGCTGTTTTTT. Its translation is CASSSLQGGGELFF.

CDR3 DNA: TGTGCCAGCAGTCCTACAGGGAGAGACTACGAGCAGTACTTC. Translated: CASSPTGRDYEQYF. V is TRBV28 and J is TRBJ2-7; D possibly corresponds to TRBD1 (6 bases). The V end lost 5 bases, the J end lost 3 bases, and 14 bases lay between the germline ends. Per the germline V gene, CDR1 is MDHEN and CDR2 is SYDVKM. The CDR3 is made up of 14 amino acids.

V usage is TRBV2 and J usage is TRBJ2-7; TRBD1 matches at 10 bases. CDR1 SNHLY and CDR2 FYNNEI come from the germline V gene. This CDR3 region has 15 residues. Germline trimming cut 1 base from V and 5 bases from J; bases unmatched to any gene: 5. The CDR3 DNA reads TGTGCCAGCAGTGAAGTGGGACAGGGGCGAGACGAGCAGTACTTC. Protein product: CASSEVGQGRDEQYF.

The CDR3 sequence is CASSHWTGAYEQYF. The DNA for the CDR3 is TGTGCCAGCAGCCACTGGACAGGGGCCTACGAGCAGTACTTC. The genes are TRBV5-5 and TRBJ2-7, with 9 bases identical to TRBD1. Trimming cost V 4 bases and J 2 bases; bases outside gene matches: 4. Germline V gene sequence: CDR1 SGHKS, CDR2 YYEKEE (reference sequence). The CDR3 sequence is 14 residues long.

The chain joins TRBV6-1 to TRBJ1-5, with TRBD1 matching 9 bases. J was trimmed by 5 bases and V by 6 bases; bases with no gene match: 5. The CDR3 runs to 14 residues. Looked up from germline, CDR1 is MNHNS and CDR2 is SASEGT. The CDR3 sequence is CASSADRGYQPQHF. The CDR3 nucleotides are TGTGCCAGCAGCGCTGACAGGGGGTATCAGCCCCAGCATTTT.

The chain couples TRBV5-1 to TRBJ1-6, with 7 bases aligning to TRBD1. The CDR3 has 14 amino acids. CDR1 is SGHRS, CDR2 YFSETQ, per germline. V shed 5 bases, J shed 9 bases, and the junction held 8 bases outside the gene matches. The CDR3 sequence is CASRDGQAPSPLHF. In DNA, the CDR3 is TGCGCCAGCAGAGATGGACAGGCCCCTTCACCCCTCCACTTT.

The CDR3 bases are TGTGCCAGCAGCTCCCGACAGGGTGACTATGGCTACACCTTC. It specifies CASSSRQGDYGYTF. V gene TRBV7-6 combines with J gene TRBJ1-2; TRBD1 matches at 7 bases. There are 14 residues in the CDR3. Per germline, CDR1 SGHVS and CDR2 FNYEAQ. Trimming took 4 bases from V and 3 from J; bases not matched to a gene: 5.

This clone has more than one count but fewer than ten. The V call is TRBV5-8, the J call TRBJ1-1; D not resolved. Germline V CDR1 and CDR2: SGHTS, YDEGEE. The CDR3 runs to 13 residues. Trimming took 4 bases from V and 4 from J, leaving 11 bases between them. The CDR3 region has the DNA TGTGCCAGCAGCCCTAGAGTTACCACTGAAGCTTTCTTT. Translated, it gives CASSPRVTTEAFF.

V and J are TRBV18 and TRBJ1-1; 10 positions agree with TRBD1. This CDR3 region has 16 residues. Germline values: CDR1 KGHSH, CDR2 LQKENI. J gave up 0 bases and V 5 bases, and 6 bases lay outside the gene matches. The CDR3 loop reads CASSRGQGNMNTEAFF. For the CDR3, the DNA is TGTGCCAGCTCAAGGGGACAGGGGAACATGAACACTGAAGCTTTCTTT. The entire variable domain, with the rest obtained from reference TRBV18 and TRBJ1-1, is as follows: NAGVMQNPRHLVRRRGQEARLRCSPMKGHSHVYWYRQLPEEGLKFMVYLQKENIIDESGMPKERFSAEFPKEGPSILRIQQVVRGDSAAYFCASSRGQGNMNTEAFFGQGTRLTVV.

The gene calls are TRBV10-3 and TRBJ2-7, with no clear D. Trimming removed 3 bases at V and 5 bases at J, with 5 bases between. Germline V gene lookup returns CDR1 ENHRY and CDR2 SYGVKD. This CDR3 is 11 amino acids long. The CDR3 region is CAISENNEQYF. CDR3 DNA sequence: TGTGCCATCAGTGAAAACAACGAGCAGTACTTC.

This sequence joins TRBV6-1 and TRBJ2-5, with D possibly TRBD1 on 5 matching bases. V lost 4 bases, J lost 5 bases, and 20 bases lay in between. The CDR3 loop spans 16 amino acids. Germline loops: CDR1 MNHNS, CDR2 SASEGT. CDR3 protein: CASSADEQVPGETQYF. CDR3 sequence (DNA): TGTGCCAGCAGTGCCGACGAACAGGTGCCGGGCGAGACCCAGTACTTC.

V is TRBV5-6 and J is TRBJ1-1, with 7 bases that match TRBD1. The J segment lost 3 bases and the V segment lost 7 bases, leaving 15 bases of the junction unmatched. In germline, CDR1 is SGHDT, CDR2 YYEEEE. This CDR3 comprises 16 residues. CDR3 DNA sequence: TGTGCCAGCGGCTGGACAGGTGGGTTCATGGACACTGAAGCTTTCTTT. It translates to CASGWTGGFMDTEAFF.

The V and J genes are TRBV14 and TRBJ1-5, with D possibly TRBD1 on 5 matching bases. The germline CDR1 and CDR2 sequences are SGHDN and FVKESK. This CDR3 contains 13 residues. The germline V and J ends were trimmed by 4 bases and 7 bases, with 11 bases remaining between them. CDR3 region: CASSRGRGQPQHF. The CDR3 DNA reads as TGTGCCAGCAGCCGCGGGAGGGGACAGCCCCAGCATTTT.

V gene TRBV4-1 combines with J gene TRBJ2-1; 12 bases map to TRBD2. The CDR3 spans 17 residues. Germline CDR1 and CDR2: MGHRA and YSYEKL. The junction had 10 bases not matched to a gene; V was cut back by 2 bases and J by 8 bases. CDR3 in DNA: TGCGCCAGCAGCCAATCTAGCGGGGGGGCGAAACGGGATGAGCAGTTCTTC. Residues: CASSQSSGGAKRDEQFF.